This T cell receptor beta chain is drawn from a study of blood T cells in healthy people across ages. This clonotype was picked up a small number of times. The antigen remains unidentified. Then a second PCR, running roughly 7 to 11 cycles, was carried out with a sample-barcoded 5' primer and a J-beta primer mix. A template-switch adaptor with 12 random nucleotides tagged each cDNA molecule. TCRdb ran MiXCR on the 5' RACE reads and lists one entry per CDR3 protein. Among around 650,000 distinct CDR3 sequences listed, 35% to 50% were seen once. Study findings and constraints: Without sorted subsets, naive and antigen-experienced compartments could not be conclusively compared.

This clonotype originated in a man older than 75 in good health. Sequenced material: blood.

CDR3 region: CASRPTAGALIPNEQFF. The CDR3 DNA reads TGTGCCAGCAGACCCACCGCCGGGGCCTTAATACCGAATGAGCAGTTCTTC. The rearrangement uses TRBV27 and TRBJ2-1; D may match TRBD1 or TRBD2 (5 bases each). V was shortened by 6 bases and J by 7 bases, with 25 bases between the two germline ends. The CDR3 loop spans 17 amino acids. From germline, CDR1 is MNHEY and CDR2 SMNVEV (reference sequence).